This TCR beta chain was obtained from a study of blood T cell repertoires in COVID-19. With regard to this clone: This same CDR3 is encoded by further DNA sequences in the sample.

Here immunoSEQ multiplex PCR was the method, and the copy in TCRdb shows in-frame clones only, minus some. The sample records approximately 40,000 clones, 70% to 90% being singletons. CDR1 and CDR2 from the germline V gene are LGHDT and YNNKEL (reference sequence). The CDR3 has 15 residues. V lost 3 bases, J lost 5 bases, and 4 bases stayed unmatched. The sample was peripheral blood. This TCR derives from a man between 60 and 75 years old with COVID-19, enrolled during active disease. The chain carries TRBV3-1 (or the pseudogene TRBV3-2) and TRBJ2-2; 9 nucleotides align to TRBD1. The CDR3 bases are TGTGCCAGCAGCCAGGCCGGGACAGGGACCGGGGAGCTGTTTTTT. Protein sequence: CASSQAGTGTGELFF.